Presented here are 20 T cell receptor beta chains from one specimen sequenced in a study of regulatory T cells in long-lasting Graves disease. As for time point: persistent/refractory GD, antithyroid drugs over 5 years with positive TRAb. The TCR library was prepared using RNA isolated from PBMCs. Arm-PCR with iRepertoire HTBI primers amplified the CDR3 regions for these TCR beta libraries. TCRdb re-analysed the multiplex PCR reads in MiXCR, keeping a single row per CDR3 protein. The sample has under 450,000 distinct CDR3 sequences, less than 25% seen once. Sequences were derived from peripheral blood mononuclear cells (PBMCs), sampled when the disease was refractory, from a patient treated with antithyroid drugs. Receptors originate from a female donor with Graves disease.

The chain couples TRBV10-3 to TRBJ2-7; D not certain. V dropped 3 bases and J dropped 0 bases, with 9 bases sitting between them. This CDR3 spans 14 amino acids. The germline gives CDR1 ENHRY, CDR2 SYGVKD. DNA for the CDR3: TGTGCCATCAGTGAACAGCTGAGCTCCTACGAGCAGTACTTC. It specifies CAISEQLSSYEQYF.

The chain links TRBV20-1 to TRBJ2-7; 8 bases agree with TRBD2. This CDR3 is 12 amino acids long. The trim removed 7 bases at V and 4 bases at J, leaving 6 bases unmatched. Looked up from germline, CDR1 is DFQATT and CDR2 is SNEGSKA (reference sequence). CDR3 sequence reads: CSVPGLGYEQYF. CDR3 coding DNA: TGCAGTGTCCCGGGACTAGGTTACGAGCAGTACTTC.

V is TRBV5-1 and J is TRBJ2-1; D remains ambiguous. Germline lookup yields CDR1 SGHRS and CDR2 YFSETQ. V dropped 0 bases and J dropped 6 bases, with 4 bases sitting between them. The CDR3 consists of 12 residues. The CDR3 here is CASSLAFNEQFF. The DNA of the CDR3 is TGCGCCAGCAGCTTGGCCTTCAATGAGCAGTTCTTC.

This clonotype was picked up many times. The chain combines TRBV7-7 with TRBJ2-5; TRBD2 aligns across 7 bases. The CDR3 has 15 amino acids. Germline-derived CDR1 and CDR2 are SSHAT and FNYEAQ (reference sequence). Trimming took 1 base from V and 2 from J; bases not matched to a gene: 4. CDR3 bases: TGTGCCAGCAGCTTAGTAGGAGCGGGACAAGAGACCCAGTACTTC. Its protein is CASSLVGAGQETQYF. The entire variable domain, with the rest obtained from reference TRBV7-7 and TRBJ2-5, is as follows: GAGVSQSPRYKVTKRGQDVTLRCDPISSHATLYWYQQALGQGPEFLTYFNYEAQPDKSGLPSDRFSAERPEGSISTLTIQRTEQRDSAMYRCASSLVGAGQETQYFGPGTRLLVL.

This clonotype was detected many times. The chain combines TRBV6-5 with TRBJ2-7, with D uncertain. Germline V lookup: CDR1 MNHEY, CDR2 SVGAGI. This CDR3 has 11 residues. V lost 3 bases and J 7 bases, leaving 7 bases between the germline ends. CDR3 DNA sequence: TGTGCCAGCAGTTATGGTCGTGAGCAGTACTTC. Amino acid sequence: CASSYGREQYF.

This clonotype was seen a handful of times. The chain combines TRBV28 with TRBJ2-7, with D perhaps matching TRBD2 (5 bases). The V gene lost 1 base and the J gene lost 11 bases, with 12 bases spanning the gap. CDR3 size: 12 residues. Germline V gives CDR1 MDHEN, CDR2 SYDVKM. CDR3 nucleotides: TGTGCCAGCAGTTTATCTTCCGGGGTCGAGTACTTC. Its translation is CASSLSSGVEYF.

This clonotype was seen repeatedly, ten times or more. The chain joins TRBV28 to TRBJ2-5; D remains ambiguous. This CDR3 comprises 12 residues. Trimming removed 6 bases from V and 0 bases from J, with 5 bases in between. Germline assignment: CDR1 MDHEN and CDR2 SYDVKM. CDR3 in DNA: TGTGCCAGCAGCCCAGACCAAGAGACCCAGTACTTC. Residues: CASSPDQETQYF.

This chain links TRBV5-4 with TRBJ2-2; D remains unclear. The CDR3 extends over 15 amino acids. Germline loops: CDR1 SGHNT, CDR2 YYREEE (reference sequence). Between the trimmed V and J ends, which lost 2 bases and 3 bases, there was a span of 11 bases. The CDR3 bases are TGTGCCAGCAGCTTCGAGCAGGACCACACCGGGGAGCTGTTTTTT. Translating it yields CASSFEQDHTGELFF. The full variable domain, completed using reference TRBV5-4 and TRBJ2-2, is ETGVTQSPTHLIKTRGQQVTLRCSSQSGHNTVSWYQQALGQGPQFIFQYYREEENGRGNFPPRFSGLQFPNYSSELNVNALELDDSALYLCASSFEQDHTGELFFGEGSRLTVL.

Notes on this clonotype: One end of the junction fails to match germline, which may point to a read error. V and J are TRBV7-2 and TRBJ1-3; D gene ambiguous. The CDR3 spans 13 residues. Germline CDR1 and CDR2: SGHTA and FQGNSA. CDR3 amino acids: CVSSSASGNTIYF. The CDR3 nucleotides are TGTGTCAGCAGCTCGGCCTCTGGAAACACCATATATTTT. The variable domain in full, with the rest retrieved from reference TRBV7-2 and TRBJ1-3, is GAGVSQSPSNKVTEKGKDVELRCDPISGHTALYWYRQSLGQGLEFLIYFQGNSAPDKSGLPSDRFSAERTGGSVSTLTIQRTQQEDSAVYLCVSSSASGNTIYFGEGSWLTVV.

The chain employs TRBV11-2 and TRBJ2-4; D might be TRBD2 (5 bases). Germline assignment: CDR1 SGHAT and CDR2 FQNNGV. V dropped 0 bases and J dropped 0 bases, with 18 bases sitting between them. The CDR3 loop spans 19 amino acids. CDR3 in amino acids: CASSLEGFGEILAKNIQYF. The DNA of the CDR3 is TGTGCCAGCAGCTTAGAAGGTTTCGGGGAAATTTTAGCCAAAAACATTCAGTACTTC.

This clonotype was found many times. The CDR3 spells CASSRKALGTEAFF. CDR3 coding DNA: TGTGCCAGCAGTCGAAAAGCACTTGGCACTGAAGCTTTCTTT. The V call is TRBV27, the J call TRBJ1-1; unclear D gene. The CDR3 runs to 14 residues. Germline loops: CDR1 MNHEY, CDR2 SMNVEV (reference sequence). V shed 5 bases and J shed 4 bases, with 14 bases lying between them.

This clonotype was picked up a small number of times. J is TRBJ2-7 and V is TRBV5-1; D unresolved. CDR3 length: 14 residues. The V gene lost 0 bases and the J gene lost 3 bases, with 10 bases spanning the gap. Per the germline V gene, CDR1 is SGHRS and CDR2 is YFSETQ. This CDR3 is CASSLEDGNYEQYF. As DNA, the CDR3 is TGCGCCAGCAGCTTGGAGGACGGAAACTACGAGCAGTACTTC.

This clonotype ranks as large. Germline is not matched at one junction end, which may reflect a read error. The chain is built from TRBV5-1 and TRBJ1-1; 8 bases are shared with TRBD1. In germline, CDR1 is SGHRS, CDR2 YFSETQ. This CDR3 has 13 residues. CDR3 DNA sequence: TGTGCCAGCAGCCCCAGGACAGGGACTGAAGCTTTCTTT. Its protein product is CASSPRTGTEAFF. Full variable domain (remainder filled in from reference TRBV5-1 and TRBJ1-1): KAGVTQTPRYLIKTRGQQVTLSCSPISGHRSVSWYQQTPGQGLQFLFEYFSETQRNKGNFPGRFSGRQFSNSRSEMNVSTLELGDSALYLCASSPRTGTEAFFGQGTRLTVV.

This clonotype has a handful of counts. The chain couples TRBV20-1 to TRBJ2-5; TRBD1 matches 7 bases. The V gene's germline CDR1 is DFQATT and CDR2 SNEGSKA (reference sequence). The CDR3 is 13 residues long. J gave up 4 bases and V 2 bases, and 4 bases lay outside the gene matches. CDR3 coding DNA: TGCAGTGCTAGAATACAGGGGCGAGAGACCCAGTACTTC. Residues: CSARIQGRETQYF.

This chain joins TRBV19 and TRBJ2-5; 8 bases are a match to TRBD2. V shed 10 bases and J 5 bases; nucleotides not matched to a gene: 21. Germline lookup yields CDR1 LNHDA and CDR2 SQIVND (reference sequence). This CDR3 has 17 residues. The CDR3 nucleotides read TGTGCCACCTACCCGCCGACTAGCGCGGGTGAGGGTGAGACCCAGTACTTC. Translation gives CATYPPTSAGEGETQYF. Combining the CDR3 with reference TRBV19 and TRBJ2-5 gives the whole variable domain DGGITQSPKYLFRKEGQNVTLSCEQNLNHDAMYWYRQDPGQGLRLIYYSQIVNDFQKGDIAEGYSVSREKKESFPLTVTSAQKNPTAFYLCATYPPTSAGEGETQYFGPGTRLLVL.

The chain employs TRBV6-2 or TRBV6-3 and TRBJ2-7, with 12 bases matching TRBD2. Germline assignment: CDR1 MNHEY and CDR2 SVGEGT. This CDR3 is 14 amino acids long. J was trimmed by 8 bases and V by 6 bases; bases with no gene match: 8. The CDR3 spells CASSRLAGESKQYF. Written as DNA, the CDR3 is TGTGCCAGCAGCAGACTAGCGGGAGAATCTAAGCAGTACTTC.

This clonotype was counted between two and nine times. The gene calls are TRBV27 and TRBJ2-7; the match to TRBD2 covers 10 bases. The CDR3 has 16 residues. V shed 5 bases and J 4 bases; nucleotides not matched to a gene: 11. The germline V gene has CDR1 MNHEY and CDR2 SMNVEV (reference sequence). CDR3 protein: CASSPRTSGVRYEQYF. CDR3 in DNA: TGTGCCAGCAGTCCCCGGACTAGCGGCGTTCGTTACGAGCAGTACTTC.

The chain carries TRBV5-1 and TRBJ2-5; D call uncertain. This CDR3 is built from 16 residues. Germline-derived CDR1 and CDR2 are SGHRS and YFSETQ. The V and J ends lost 0 bases and 3 bases respectively, with 15 bases between them. The CDR3 nucleotides are TGCGCCAGCAGCTTGGGAGTAGGGTTCTCAAAAGAGACCCAGTACTTC. It codes for CASSLGVGFSKETQYF. Based on the CDR3 plus reference TRBV5-1 and TRBJ2-5, the full variable domain is KAGVTQTPRYLIKTRGQQVTLSCSPISGHRSVSWYQQTPGQGLQFLFEYFSETQRNKGNFPGRFSGRQFSNSRSEMNVSTLELGDSALYLCASSLGVGFSKETQYFGPGTRLLVL.

The chain employs TRBV20-1 and TRBJ1-1, with 9 bases that match TRBD1. Germline values: CDR1 DFQATT, CDR2 SNEGSKA (reference sequence). This CDR3 contains 16 residues. J lost 1 base, V lost 2 bases, and 8 bases had no gene match. The DNA for the CDR3 is TGCAGTGCTAGAACCGGGACAGGGAGGGAGAACACTGAAGCTTTCTTT. This encodes CSARTGTGRENTEAFF.

This clonotype was recorded many times. The chain employs TRBV28 and TRBJ1-6; TRBD1 is a possible D gene (5 bases). The ends were cut back, 7 bases at V and 2 bases at J, with 18 bases in the middle. Germline V gives CDR1 MDHEN, CDR2 SYDVKM. The CDR3 runs to 17 residues. The chain's CDR3 is CASTSGAGSTYNSPLHF. CDR3 DNA sequence: TGTGCCAGCACCTCCGGGGCAGGGTCAACCTATAATTCACCCCTCCACTTT.